This TCR beta chain came from a study of blood T cell repertoires in COVID-19. Study information: T cells, B-cell-depleted T cells, or PBMCs supplied cDNA or gDNA.

Using immunoSEQ multiplex PCR, the repertoire was profiled, and TCRdb retains in-frame clones only, with some absent. The sample includes over 130,000 clones, 88% of them seen just once. V shed 3 bases and J shed 3 bases, with 10 bases lying between them. CDR1 and CDR2 from the germline V gene are SGHTA and FQGNSA. CDR3 length: 14 residues. The clonotype comes from a human donor in a cohort sampled during active COVID-19. The chain combines TRBV7-2 with TRBJ2-3, with TRBD1 as a possible D gene (5 bases). The source material was peripheral blood. The CDR3 DNA reads TGTGCCAGCAGCTTGGGGCGGCGTACAGATACGCAGTATTTT. Its translation: CASSLGRRTDTQYF.